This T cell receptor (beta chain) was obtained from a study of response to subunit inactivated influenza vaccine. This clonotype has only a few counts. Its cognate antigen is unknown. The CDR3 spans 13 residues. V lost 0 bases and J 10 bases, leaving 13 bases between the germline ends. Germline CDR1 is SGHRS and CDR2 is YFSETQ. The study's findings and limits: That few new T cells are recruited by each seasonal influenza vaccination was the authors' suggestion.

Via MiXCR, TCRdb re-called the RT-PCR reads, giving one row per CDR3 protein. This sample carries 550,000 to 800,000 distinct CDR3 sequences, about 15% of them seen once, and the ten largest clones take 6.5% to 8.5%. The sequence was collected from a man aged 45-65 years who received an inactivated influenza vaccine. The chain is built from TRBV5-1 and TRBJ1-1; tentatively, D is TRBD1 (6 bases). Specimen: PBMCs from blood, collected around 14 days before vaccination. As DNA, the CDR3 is TGCGCCAGCAGCTTGGGGACAGATGGAGGAGCTTTCTTT. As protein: CASSLGTDGGAFF.